The 25 T cell receptor beta chains presented below share a single source sample, sequenced in a study of shared clonotypes between healthy human individuals. The assay was immunoSEQ multiplex PCR, and TCRdb's table has in-frame clones only and misses some. Of about 110,000 clones in the sample, 67% were seen once. Material for sequencing was memory CD8+ T cells sorted from blood. Subset given: CD45RO+ cells pooled with CCR7-negative TemRA cells. Source of these receptors: a woman in her twenties or thirties in good health.

This chain uses TRBV7-9 with TRBJ2-1; possible D gene TRBD2, 6 bases. The germline V gene encodes CDR1 SEHNR and CDR2 FQNEAQ (reference sequence). This CDR3 has 15 amino acids. The ends were cut back, 1 base at V and 6 bases at J, with 13 bases in the middle. DNA for the CDR3: TGTGCCAGCAGCTTAGAGCGCCTAGCGTTCAATGAGCAGTTCTTC. This codes for CASSLERLAFNEQFF.

This clone was picked up many times. The rearrangement joins TRBV25-1 to TRBJ2-5; 10 nucleotides agree with TRBD2. The CDR3 is 16 amino acids. With 3 bases clipped from V and 3 bases from J, the junction kept 7 bases outside the gene matches. Germline assignment: CDR1 MGHDK and CDR2 SYGVNS. CDR3: CASSDTGTSEKETQYF. Here the CDR3 DNA reads TGTGCCAGCAGTGATACCGGGACTAGCGAGAAAGAGACCCAGTACTTC.

This chain links TRBV7-9 with TRBJ1-1, with 7 nucleotides matching TRBD1. CDR1 is SEHNR and CDR2 is FQNEAQ in the germline V gene (reference sequence). CDR3 size: 12 residues. The trim removed 7 bases at V and 7 bases at J, leaving 6 bases unmatched. The CDR3 loop reads CASTPGGVEAFF. The DNA for the CDR3 is TGTGCCAGCACTCCAGGGGGGGTTGAAGCTTTCTTT.

The chain recombines TRBV6-4 with TRBJ2-1; D unresolved. Trimming removed 6 bases at V and 0 bases at J, with 12 bases between. The CDR3 loop spans 15 amino acids. Per germline, CDR1 MRHNA and CDR2 SNTAGT. The CDR3 loop is CASSHEADSYNEQFF. CDR3 sequence (DNA): TGTGCCAGCAGCCACGAGGCGGACTCCTACAATGAGCAGTTCTTC.

In its sample, this clone was seen many times. The rearrangement joins TRBV7-6 to TRBJ2-6; TRBD1 is a possible D gene (6 bases). The V and J ends lost 0 bases and 3 bases respectively, with 9 bases between them. Germline CDR1 SGHVS, CDR2 FNYEAQ. This CDR3 comprises 16 residues. The DNA for the CDR3 is TGTGCCAGCAGCTTAGCCAGGGGTGGTGGGGCCAACGTCCTGACTTTC. This sequence encodes CASSLARGGGANVLTF.

J is TRBJ1-1 and V is TRBV4-1; D remains ambiguous. The CDR3 runs to 15 residues. V was clipped by 7 bases and J by 2 bases, with 17 bases between them. Germline V gene sequence: CDR1 MGHRA, CDR2 YSYEKL. Here the CDR3 reads CASTTYGRINTEAFF. CDR3 nucleotides: TGCGCCAGCACCACATACGGCCGTATAAACACTGAAGCTTTCTTT.

The chain has TRBV6-4 and TRBJ1-2; possibly TRBD1 for D (6 bases). The CDR3 length is 15 residues. Trimming removed 3 bases from V and 8 bases from J, with 19 bases in between. Germline CDR1 and CDR2: MRHNA and SNTAGT. The CDR3 spells CASSEGGKDSGGYTF. For the CDR3, the DNA is TGTGCCAGCAGTGAAGGGGGGAAAGACAGCGGAGGCTACACCTTC.

This chain links TRBV11-2 with TRBJ2-3, with 8 bases matching TRBD2. Trimming removed 7 bases from V and 0 bases from J; junction bases left unmatched: 6. Germline V gives CDR1 SGHAT, CDR2 FQNNGV. The CDR3 is 15 amino acids. CDR3 in DNA: TGTGCCAGCATTCGGGGGGGTTTTAGCACAGATACGCAGTATTTT. Its translation is CASIRGGFSTDTQYF.

This clone was observed at least ten times. The chain carries TRBV7-9 and TRBJ2-7; 7 positions agree with TRBD2. Germline trimming cut 0 bases from V and 6 bases from J; bases unmatched to any gene: 8. CDR3 size: 15 residues. Germline values: CDR1 SEHNR, CDR2 FQNEAQ (reference sequence). The CDR3 is CASSLAGGSSGEQYF. As DNA, the CDR3 is TGTGCCAGCAGCTTAGCGGGCGGGAGTTCGGGCGAGCAGTACTTC.

The chain uses TRBV5-1 and TRBJ2-7, with 9 nucleotides matching TRBD1. Trimming at V came to 4 bases and at J to 4 bases, leaving 6 bases not matched to a gene. In germline, CDR1 is SGHRS, CDR2 YFSETQ. This CDR3 has 14 residues. The CDR3 loop reads CASSKDRGRYEQYF. As DNA, the CDR3 is TGCGCCAGCAGCAAGGACAGGGGTCGGTACGAGCAGTACTTC.

V gene TRBV6-4 combines with J gene TRBJ1-5, with 9 bases that match TRBD1. This CDR3 spans 14 amino acids. Germline V gives CDR1 MRHNA, CDR2 SNTAGT. Unmatched junction bases numbered 4, after V lost 4 bases and J lost 6 bases. CDR3 DNA sequence: TGTGCCAGCAGTGGACAGGGGGAGCCTCAGCCCCAGCATTTT. Protein product: CASSGQGEPQPQHF.

The CDR3: CASSRRAYEQYF. The CDR3 region has the DNA TGCGCCAGCAGCCGGAGGGCTTACGAGCAGTACTTC. This sequence joins TRBV4-1 and TRBJ2-7; D possibly corresponds to TRBD2 (6 bases). V was cut by 4 bases and J by 4 bases, with 8 bases left in between. Germline lookup yields CDR1 MGHRA and CDR2 YSYEKL. The CDR3 runs to 12 residues.

CDR3 coding DNA: TGTGCCAGCGCGGGACTAGCGGGAAGGGAAACAGATACGCAGTATTTT. Its translation: CASAGLAGRETDTQYF. The chain recombines TRBV27 with TRBJ2-3; 13 bases are a match to TRBD2. The V gene end was trimmed by 8 bases and the J gene end by 3 bases; junction bases not matched to a gene: 8. This CDR3 comprises 16 residues. Germline CDR1 and CDR2: MNHEY and SMNVEV (reference sequence).

The chain has TRBV6-1 and TRBJ2-7; the match to TRBD1 covers 10 bases. The CDR3 has 14 residues. Looked up from germline, CDR1 is MNHNS and CDR2 is SASEGT. V was pared by 8 bases and J by 6 bases, with 10 bases of the junction left unmatched. CDR3 bases: TGTGCCAGCGGGGCCGGGACAGGGGCGCCCGAGCAGTACTTC. Its translation: CASGAGTGAPEQYF.

V usage is TRBV25-1 and J usage is TRBJ2-5; 12 bases fit TRBD2. The CDR3 consists of 17 residues. J lost 2 bases, V lost 6 bases, and 10 bases had no gene match. Germline-derived CDR1 and CDR2 are MGHDK and SYGVNS. The CDR3 sequence: CASSRNLAGGTQETQYF. Here the CDR3 DNA reads TGTGCCAGCAGCCGGAACCTAGCGGGAGGGACGCAAGAGACCCAGTACTTC.

The J gene is TRBJ1-2, the V gene TRBV4-1; D possibly corresponds to TRBD1 (6 bases). The CDR3 length is 17 residues. The germline V gene encodes CDR1 MGHRA and CDR2 YSYEKL. V was shortened by 0 bases and J by 4 bases, with 18 bases between the two germline ends. CDR3 region: CASSQEGRCRGCYGYTF. CDR3 bases: TGCGCCAGCAGCCAAGAGGGGCGGTGCAGGGGATGCTATGGCTACACCTTC.

The genes are TRBV19 and TRBJ2-2, with unresolved D. The ends were cut back, 7 bases at V and 5 bases at J, with 17 bases in the middle. The CDR3 loop spans 15 amino acids. Germline V CDR1 and CDR2: LNHDA, SQIVND (reference sequence). For the CDR3, the DNA is TGTGCCAGTACTCCAAGTCTGGTAATGACCGGGGAGCTGTTTTTT. It yields the protein CASTPSLVMTGELFF.

The count of this clone is one. The genes are TRBV11-2 and TRBJ2-3; perhaps TRBD1 as D (6 bases). Trimming removed 4 bases from V and 3 bases from J, with 14 bases in between. CDR1 and CDR2 from the germline V gene are SGHAT and FQNNGV. CDR3 length: 15 amino acids. CDR3 residues: CASSSTRQGTDTQYF. CDR3 sequence (DNA): TGTGCCAGCAGCTCCACCAGGCAGGGGACAGATACGCAGTATTTT.

The chain links TRBV5-1 to TRBJ2-7; D assignment may be TRBD1 or TRBD2 (5 bases each). CDR1 is SGHRS, CDR2 YFSETQ, per germline. The CDR3 totals 13 residues. V dropped 3 bases and J dropped 3 bases, with 10 bases sitting between them. The CDR3 DNA reads as TGCGCCAGCAGCTCGAGAGGGGACTACGAGCAGTACTTC. The encoded protein is CASSSRGDYEQYF. The full variable domain, with the rest looked up from reference TRBV5-1 and TRBJ2-7, is KAGVTQTPRYLIKTRGQQVTLSCSPISGHRSVSWYQQTPGQGLQFLFEYFSETQRNKGNFPGRFSGRQFSNSRSEMNVSTLELGDSALYLCASSSRGDYEQYFGPGTRLTVT.

The chain recombines TRBV28 with TRBJ2-2, with D perhaps matching TRBD1 or TRBD2 (5 bases each). Germline CDR1 is MDHEN and CDR2 is SYDVKM. The germline V and J ends were trimmed by 6 bases and 3 bases, with 14 bases remaining between them. The CDR3 runs 15 residues. CDR3 region: CASRLLLGHTGELFF. CDR3 DNA sequence: TGTGCCAGCAGGCTACTTTTGGGACACACCGGGGAGCTGTTTTTT.

The V call is TRBV19, the J call TRBJ1-1; D possibly corresponds to TRBD1 (5 bases). Trimming removed 3 bases at V and 6 bases at J, with 11 bases between. The CDR3 totals 13 residues. In germline, CDR1 is LNHDA, CDR2 SQIVND (reference sequence). The CDR3 nucleotides are TGTGCCAGTAGTATCCAGGGAGTGGCTGAAGCTTTCTTT. Residues: CASSIQGVAEAFF.

A few counts support this clone. The sample contains more than one DNA sequence encoding this CDR3. This chain connects TRBV19 to TRBJ1-5, with D possibly being TRBD1 (5 bases). The ends were cut back, 6 bases at V and 7 bases at J, with 10 bases in the middle. The CDR3 consists of 12 residues. Germline lookup yields CDR1 LNHDA and CDR2 SQIVND (reference sequence). The CDR3 sequence is CASRTGDQPQHF. As DNA, the CDR3 is TGTGCCAGTAGGACCGGGGACCAGCCCCAGCATTTT.

The V gene is TRBV25-1, the J gene TRBJ2-3; D tentatively fits TRBD1 or TRBD2 (5 bases each). This CDR3 has 18 residues. Germline lookup yields CDR1 MGHDK and CDR2 SYGVNS. V shed 3 bases and J shed 0 bases, with 19 bases lying between them. CDR3 region: CASSDGGEAATSTDTQYF. The CDR3 DNA sequence: TGTGCCAGCAGTGATGGGGGTGAAGCAGCAACTAGCACAGATACGCAGTATTTT.

This clone has only one observation. This chain joins TRBV27 and TRBJ2-7, with unresolved D. Germline assignment: CDR1 MNHEY and CDR2 SMNVEV (reference sequence). The CDR3 contains 13 residues. Trimming took 1 base from V and 5 from J, leaving 9 bases between them. The CDR3 bases are TGTGCCAGCAGTTTATTTGCCCCGGACGAGCAGTACTTC. This gives the protein CASSLFAPDEQYF.

This clone was observed many times. The J gene is TRBJ2-2, the V gene TRBV28; 7 nucleotides align to TRBD1. This CDR3 comprises 15 residues. V dropped 5 bases and J dropped 3; count of bases not matched to a gene: 6. The germline V gene has CDR1 MDHEN and CDR2 SYDVKM. CDR3 sequence: CASSEGQLHTGELFF. As DNA, the CDR3 is TGTGCCAGCAGTGAGGGACAGCTTCACACCGGGGAGCTGTTTTTT.